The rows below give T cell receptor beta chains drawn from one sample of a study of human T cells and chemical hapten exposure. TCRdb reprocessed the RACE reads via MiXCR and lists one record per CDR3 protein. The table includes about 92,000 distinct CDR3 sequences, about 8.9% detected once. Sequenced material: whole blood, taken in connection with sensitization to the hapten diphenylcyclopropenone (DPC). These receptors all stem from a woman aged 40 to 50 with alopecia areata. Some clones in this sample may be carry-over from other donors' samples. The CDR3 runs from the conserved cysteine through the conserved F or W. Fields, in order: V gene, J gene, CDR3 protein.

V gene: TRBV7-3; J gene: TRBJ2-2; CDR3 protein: CASSLTGANTGELFF
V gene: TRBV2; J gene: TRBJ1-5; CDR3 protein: CASSEAPGEIQPQHF
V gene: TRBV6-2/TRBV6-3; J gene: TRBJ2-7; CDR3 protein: CASSPWGRDYEQYF
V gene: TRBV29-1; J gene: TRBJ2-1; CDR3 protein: CSVVLAGGPSYNEQFF
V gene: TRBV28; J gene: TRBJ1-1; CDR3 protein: CASSLSQINTEAFF
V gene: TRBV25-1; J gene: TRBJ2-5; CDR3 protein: CASSRQGTQETQHF
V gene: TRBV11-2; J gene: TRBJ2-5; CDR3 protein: CASSLDLRGETQYF
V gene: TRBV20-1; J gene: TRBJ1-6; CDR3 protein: CSARGDRGGPYNSPLHF
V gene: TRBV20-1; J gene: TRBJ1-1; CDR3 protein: CSARMQENTEAFF
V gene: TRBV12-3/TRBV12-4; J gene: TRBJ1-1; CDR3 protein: CASSLNRDTEAFF
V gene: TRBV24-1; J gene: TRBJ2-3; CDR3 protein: CATSDSRQGAGTDTQYF
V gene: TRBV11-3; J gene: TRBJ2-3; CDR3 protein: CASSFGSSTDTQYF
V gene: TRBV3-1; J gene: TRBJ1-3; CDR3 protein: CASSHRGQGATGNTIYF
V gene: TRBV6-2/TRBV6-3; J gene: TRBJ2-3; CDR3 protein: CASSFDGTRMTDTQYF
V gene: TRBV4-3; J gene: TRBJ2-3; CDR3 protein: CASSQGVRGTDTQYF
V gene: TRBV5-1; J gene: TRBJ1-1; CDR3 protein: CASSLGSLNTEAFF
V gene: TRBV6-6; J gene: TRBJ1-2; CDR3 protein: CASGQNYGYTF
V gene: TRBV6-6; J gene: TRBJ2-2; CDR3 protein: CASSYSLDPGHLNTGELFF
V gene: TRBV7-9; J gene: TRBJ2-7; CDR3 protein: CASTPGQGGYEQYF
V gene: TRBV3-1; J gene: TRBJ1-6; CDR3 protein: CASSPRAGQRIYSPLHF
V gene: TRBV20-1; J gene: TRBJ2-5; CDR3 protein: CSARDLGLAGVIQETQYF
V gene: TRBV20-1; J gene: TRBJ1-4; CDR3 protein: CSARDSREGEKLFF
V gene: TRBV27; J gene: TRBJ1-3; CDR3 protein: CASSPRATSGNTIYF
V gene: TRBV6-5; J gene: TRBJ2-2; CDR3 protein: CASSYRGTGELFF
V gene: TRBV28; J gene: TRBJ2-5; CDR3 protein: CASNPTGRGETQYF
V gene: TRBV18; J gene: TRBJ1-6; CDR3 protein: CASSPSDRGIFGNSPLHF
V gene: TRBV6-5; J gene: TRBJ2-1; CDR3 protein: CASSRNGVSSYNEQFF
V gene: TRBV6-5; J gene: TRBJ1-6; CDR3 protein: CASRRAGGSGNSPLHF
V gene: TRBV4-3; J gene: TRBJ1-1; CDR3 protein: CASSSRGTEAFF
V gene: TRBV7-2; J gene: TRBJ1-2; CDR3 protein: CASSPQGTYGYTF
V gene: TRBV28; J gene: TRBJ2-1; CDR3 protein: CASSQGTGGYEQFF
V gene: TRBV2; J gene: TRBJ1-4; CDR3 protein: CASSEGSVGEKLFF
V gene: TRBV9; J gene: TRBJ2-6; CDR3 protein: CASSVEISGANVLTF
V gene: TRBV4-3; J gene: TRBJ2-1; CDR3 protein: CASSQVGGGAFNEQFF
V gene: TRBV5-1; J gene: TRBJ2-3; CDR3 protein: CASSLALAAATDTQYF
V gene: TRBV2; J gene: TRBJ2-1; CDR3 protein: CASRGVVVQFF
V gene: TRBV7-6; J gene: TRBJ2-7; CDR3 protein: CASSLALDRGSYEQYF
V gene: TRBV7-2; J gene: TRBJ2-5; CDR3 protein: CASSLNDGFPAEETQYF
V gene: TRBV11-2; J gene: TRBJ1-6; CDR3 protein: CASSAAASPLHF
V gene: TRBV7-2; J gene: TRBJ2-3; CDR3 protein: CASSLGPSWEGVTDTQYF
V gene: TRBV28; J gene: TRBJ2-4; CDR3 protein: CASSLPGNIQYF
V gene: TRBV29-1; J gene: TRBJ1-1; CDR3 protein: CSGGRTDYHTEAFF
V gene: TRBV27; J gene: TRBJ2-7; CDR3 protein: CASSPSGYYEQYF